A single sample gave rise to the 29 T cell receptor beta chains below, sequenced in a study of T cell responses to AZD1222 COVID-19 vaccine. Method: immunoSEQ multiplex PCR; TCRdb's copy keeps in-frame clones and lacks some. The profile shows 150,000 to 200,000 clones, roughly 91% of them singletons. Sequences were derived from peripheral blood, sampled 28 days after the second AZD1222 dose. The receptors here all came from an adult who received the AZD1222 COVID-19 vaccine.

This chain joins TRBV28 and TRBJ1-4, with D perhaps TRBD1 (6 bases). The CDR3 sequence is 14 residues long. Germline CDR1 is MDHEN and CDR2 is SYDVKM. Trimming shortened V by 6 bases and J by 8 bases, and 16 bases separated the two germline ends. The CDR3 DNA is TGTGCCAGCAGCTACACAGGGATTGGGGAAAAACTGTTTTTT. The encoded protein is CASSYTGIGEKLFF.

This clone was recorded only once. The V call is TRBV6-2 or TRBV6-3, the J call TRBJ2-2; D gene unclear. CDR3 length: 12 amino acids. The germline V gene encodes CDR1 MNHEY and CDR2 SVGEGT. V lost 4 bases to trimming and J lost 2 bases, with 2 bases between them. CDR3 in amino acids: CASSFNTGELFF. DNA of the CDR3: TGTGCCAGCAGTTTCAACACCGGGGAGCTGTTTTTT.

CDR3 coding DNA: TGTGCCAGCAGCTTCGGTTCGCGGGGCTACACCTTC. This sequence encodes CASSFGSRGYTF. The V call is TRBV5-6, the J call TRBJ1-2, with unresolved D. The germline CDR1 and CDR2 sequences are SGHDT and YYEEEE. The V and J ends lost 2 bases and 8 bases respectively, with 10 bases between them. The CDR3 runs 12 residues.

The rearrangement uses TRBV5-4 and TRBJ1-1, with D unresolved. This CDR3 comprises 13 residues. V was pared by 0 bases and J by 7 bases, with 10 bases between. The V gene's germline CDR1 is SGHNT and CDR2 YYREEE (reference sequence). CDR3 loop: CASSLESQYEAFF. In DNA form, the CDR3 reads TGTGCCAGCAGCTTGGAGAGTCAGTATGAAGCTTTCTTT.

The CDR3 loop reads CATSRGKRVPDTQYF. CDR3 bases: TGTGCCACCAGCAGAGGCAAAAGGGTCCCAGATACGCAGTATTTT. The rearrangement joins TRBV15 to TRBJ2-3; no firm D call. Germline CDR1 reads LNHNV; CDR2 reads YYDKDF (reference sequence). CDR3 length equals 15 residues. The V end was cut by 1 base, the J end by 4 bases, with 12 bases between.

The chain is built from TRBV5-1 and TRBJ2-2; TRBD1 might be the D (5 bases). V dropped 3 bases and J dropped 0 bases, with 12 bases sitting between them. CDR1 and CDR2 from the germline V gene are SGHRS and YFSETQ. The CDR3 sequence is 16 residues long. DNA of the CDR3: TGCGCCAGCAGCTGGGGCGCGGTGGCGAACACCGGGGAGCTGTTTTTT. As protein: CASSWGAVANTGELFF.

This clone showed up just a few times. The rearrangement uses TRBV18 and TRBJ2-1, with 8 bases matching TRBD2. Germline V CDR1 and CDR2: KGHSH, LQKENI. The CDR3 loop spans 17 amino acids. Trimming cost V 3 bases and J 5 bases; bases outside gene matches: 12. The CDR3 reads CASSPGIAGGPDNEQFF. For the CDR3, the DNA is TGTGCCAGCTCACCGGGGATCGCGGGAGGACCAGACAATGAGCAGTTCTTC.

This chain uses TRBV6-1 with TRBJ2-1, with TRBD1 matching 8 bases. Germline V gene sequence: CDR1 MNHNS, CDR2 SASEGT. V dropped 2 bases and J dropped 12; count of bases not matched to a gene: 12. The CDR3 runs 15 residues. The CDR3 DNA sequence: TGTGCCAGCAGTGAACAGGGGGCGAGGATCCTGAGGCAGTTCTTC. Its protein product is CASSEQGARILRQFF.

This clone was picked up one time. The chain links TRBV20-1 to TRBJ2-4; no firm D call. There are 11 residues in the CDR3. The V end was cut by 5 bases, the J end by 0 bases, with 2 bases between. Germline V gene data show CDR1 as DFQATT and CDR2 as SNEGSKA (reference sequence). CDR3 residues: CSALAKNIQYF. The CDR3 region has the DNA TGCAGTGCTCTAGCCAAAAACATTCAGTACTTC.

The chain links TRBV11-3 to TRBJ2-7; D is possibly TRBD1 or TRBD2 (5 bases each). CDR1 is SGHNT, CDR2 YENEEA, per germline. The V end was cut by 1 base, the J end by 3 bases, with 10 bases between. CDR3 length: 14 residues. CDR3 bases: TGTGCCAGCAGCTTAGGTGTGGGGGACTACGAGCAGTACTTC. Protein sequence: CASSLGVGDYEQYF.

CDR3 in DNA: TGTGCTAGTGGTTCCCTTCAGGTCCCATCTGGGGCCAACGTCCTGACTTTC. This translates into CASGSLQVPSGANVLTF. The chain combines TRBV12-5 with TRBJ2-6; D not resolved. CDR3 size: 17 residues. The germline CDR1 and CDR2 sequences are LGHNT and FRNRAP. The V end was cut by 4 bases, the J end by 1 base, with 14 bases between. The variable domain in full, with the rest retrieved from reference TRBV12-5 and TRBJ2-6, is DARVTQTPRHKVTEMGQEVTMRCQPILGHNTVFWYRQTMMQGLELLAYFRNRAPLDDSGMPKDRFSAEMPDATLATLKIQPSEPRDSAVYFCASGSLQVPSGANVLTFGAGSRLTVL.

V and J are TRBV7-2 and TRBJ2-6, with TRBD2 matching 9 bases. The CDR3 totals 17 residues. J was trimmed by 1 base and V by 0 bases; bases with no gene match: 1. Germline CDR1 is SGHTA and CDR2 is FQGNSA. The CDR3 sequence is CASSLASGRSGANVLTF. The CDR3 DNA sequence: TGTGCCAGCAGCTTAGCGAGCGGGAGGTCTGGGGCCAACGTCCTGACTTTC.

The chain links TRBV6-2 or TRBV6-3 to TRBJ1-2; D gene ambiguous. V was shortened by 0 bases and J by 9 bases, with 8 bases between the two germline ends. In germline, CDR1 is MNHEY, CDR2 SVGEGT. The CDR3 runs to 12 residues. The CDR3 DNA reads TGTGCCAGCAGTTACTCCTCGTCCAGCTACACCTTC. Translation gives CASSYSSSSYTF.

This clone appeared a few times. The V call is TRBV23-1, the J call TRBJ2-7; no clear D. TRBV23-1 is an ORF; its function is uncertain. The CDR3 sequence is 14 residues long. V gave up 6 bases and J gave up 0 bases, with 12 bases separating them. As DNA, the CDR3 is TGCGCCAGCAGAAAACGGACGGACTCCTACGAGCAGTACTTC. Protein product: CASRKRTDSYEQYF.

This clone was found once. The gene calls are TRBV14 and TRBJ1-1; weak D call: TRBD1 (5 bases). V lost 6 bases to trimming and J lost 0 bases, with 8 bases between them. CDR3 length equals 13 residues. Germline-derived CDR1 and CDR2 are SGHDN and FVKESK. In nucleotides, the CDR3 is TGTGCCAGCAGGGAACAGGTGAACACTGAAGCTTTCTTT. Its translation is CASREQVNTEAFF.

The chain has TRBV6-5 and TRBJ1-5; perhaps TRBD1 as D (5 bases). Germline V CDR1 and CDR2: MNHEY, SVGAGI. This CDR3 contains 14 residues. The V and J ends lost 2 bases and 6 bases respectively, with 11 bases between them. CDR3 in DNA: TGTGCCAGCAGTTACGCAGGGCCCGGTCAGCCCCAGCATTTT. Protein product: CASSYAGPGQPQHF.

This clone was observed a handful of times. The chain couples TRBV19 to TRBJ2-2; D is undetermined. V lost 1 base and J 1 base, leaving 10 bases between the germline ends. The germline V gene has CDR1 LNHDA and CDR2 SQIVND (reference sequence). This CDR3 spans 16 amino acids. CDR3 sequence reads: CASSIGVPQNTGELFF. CDR3 coding DNA: TGTGCCAGTAGTATAGGGGTACCCCAGAACACCGGGGAGCTGTTTTTT.

V usage is TRBV19 and J usage is TRBJ2-7, with TRBD1 matching 7 bases. V lost 2 bases and J lost 4; bases outside the gene matches: 5. CDR3 length equals 14 residues. Germline lookup yields CDR1 LNHDA and CDR2 SQIVND (reference sequence). CDR3 residues: CASSIRQGRYEQYF. The CDR3 nucleotides are TGTGCCAGTAGTATAAGACAGGGCAGGTACGAGCAGTACTTC.

V and J are TRBV19 and TRBJ2-1; 7 bases are a match to TRBD1. This CDR3 contains 13 residues. Trimming at V came to 6 bases and at J to 10 bases, leaving 9 bases not matched to a gene. CDR1 is LNHDA and CDR2 is SQIVND in the germline V gene (reference sequence). Here the CDR3 reads CASSLLGQSEQFF. CDR3 sequence (DNA): TGTGCCAGTAGCCTCCTGGGACAGTCAGAGCAGTTCTTC.

This clone was observed once. V usage is TRBV7-2 and J usage is TRBJ2-5, with 10 bases fitting TRBD2. Germline lookup yields CDR1 SGHTA and CDR2 FQGNSA. The J segment lost 3 bases and the V segment lost 0 bases, leaving 7 bases of the junction unmatched. The CDR3 sequence is 17 residues long. The CDR3 nucleotides are TGTGCCAGCAGCTTAGCTCCTAGCGGGAGCGGAAAAGAGACCCAGTACTTC. Translated, it gives CASSLAPSGSGKETQYF.

This chain uses TRBV7-2 with TRBJ2-2, with no clear D. With 11 bases removed from V and 0 bases from J, the gap between germline ends came to 10 bases. Germline V CDR1 and CDR2: SGHTA, FQGNSA. There are 13 residues in the CDR3. CDR3: CALKLTNTGELFF. The CDR3 region has the DNA TGTGCCCTGAAGCTTACGAACACCGGGGAGCTGTTTTTT.

The V gene is TRBV12-3 or TRBV12-4, the J gene TRBJ2-1; no firm D call. The germline V and J ends were trimmed by 7 bases and 6 bases, with 13 bases remaining between them. The CDR3 covers 13 residues. The CDR3 loop reads CASTPFSGNEQFF. CDR3 DNA sequence: TGTGCCAGCACCCCGTTTTCCGGCAATGAGCAGTTCTTC.

This clone came up a few times. This sequence joins TRBV5-4 and TRBJ2-1; possible D gene TRBD2, 5 bases. CDR1 and CDR2 from the germline V gene are SGHNT and YYREEE (reference sequence). The V gene lost 0 bases and the J gene lost 11 bases, with 12 bases spanning the gap. The CDR3 totals 13 residues. In DNA, the CDR3 is TGTGCCAGCAGCTTGGTAGAGGGCCTCAAGCAGTTCTTC. Translation: CASSLVEGLKQFF.

The chain links TRBV10-3 to TRBJ1-1; D gene uncertain. This CDR3 contains 16 residues. The V end lost 3 bases, the J end lost 2 bases, and 16 bases lay between the germline ends. From germline, CDR1 is ENHRY and CDR2 SYGVKD. CDR3 bases: TGTGCCATCAGTGACTATTTTCGGGGTGACAACACTGAAGCTTTCTTT. Its protein is CAISDYFRGDNTEAFF.

The chain employs TRBV7-8 and TRBJ1-3, with a weak D call TRBD1 (6 bases). The CDR3 sequence is 15 residues long. Germline CDR1 SGHVS, CDR2 FQNEAQ. Trimming pared 6 bases from V and 3 bases from J, leaving 15 bases between. The CDR3 DNA is TGTGCCAGCAGTTCCAGTAGCAGGGGTGGAAACACCATATATTTT. This encodes CASSSSSRGGNTIYF.

This clone was found once. This chain links TRBV7-2 with TRBJ2-1, with 7 positions matching TRBD2. This CDR3 region has 17 residues. The germline CDR1 and CDR2 sequences are SGHTA and FQGNSA. J gave up 0 bases and V 1 base, and 6 bases lay outside the gene matches. DNA for the CDR3: TGTGCCAGCAGCTTAGGTCGAGGCGGGGGCTCCTACAATGAGCAGTTCTTC. Translated, it gives CASSLGRGGGSYNEQFF. The full variable domain, in which reference TRBV7-2 and TRBJ2-1 provide the parts outside the CDR3, is GAGVSQSPSNKVTEKGKDVELRCDPISGHTALYWYRQSLGQGLEFLIYFQGNSAPDKSGLPSDRFSAERTGGSVSTLTIQRTQQEDSAVYLCASSLGRGGGSYNEQFFGPGTRLTVL.

The CDR3 sequence: CASSLAWDSPSDTQYF. The CDR3 coding sequence is TGTGCCAGCAGCTTAGCCTGGGACAGCCCCTCAGATACGCAGTATTTT. The chain employs TRBV7-9 and TRBJ2-3; 7 bases align to TRBD1. The J segment lost 4 bases and the V segment lost 0 bases, leaving 7 bases of the junction unmatched. Germline-derived CDR1 and CDR2 are SEHNR and FQNEAQ (reference sequence). This CDR3 comprises 16 residues. Looking up the rest from reference TRBV7-9 and TRBJ2-3 gives the full variable domain: DTGVSQNPRHKITKRGQNVTFRCDPISEHNRLYWYRQTLGQGPEFLTYFQNEAQLEKSRLLSDRFSAERPKGSFSTLEIQRTEQGDSAMYLCASSLAWDSPSDTQYFGPGTRLTVL.

The CDR3 loop is CASRGTGDNQETQYF. The CDR3 DNA is TGTGCCAGCAGAGGGACAGGGGACAACCAAGAGACCCAGTACTTC. V gene TRBV7-9 combines with J gene TRBJ2-5; 10 bases map to TRBD1. The CDR3 spans 15 residues. The V gene end was trimmed by 6 bases and the J gene end by 0 bases; junction bases not matched to a gene: 4. The germline V gene has CDR1 SEHNR and CDR2 FQNEAQ (reference sequence).

This chain connects TRBV14 to TRBJ2-7; D is perhaps TRBD1 (5 bases). Between the trimmed V and J ends, which lost 3 bases and 2 bases, there was a span of 11 bases. This CDR3 contains 14 residues. The germline CDR1 and CDR2 sequences are SGHDN and FVKESK. The CDR3 spells CASSHLRGTYEQYF. The CDR3 DNA follows: TGTGCCAGCAGCCATCTAAGGGGAACCTACGAGCAGTACTTC.